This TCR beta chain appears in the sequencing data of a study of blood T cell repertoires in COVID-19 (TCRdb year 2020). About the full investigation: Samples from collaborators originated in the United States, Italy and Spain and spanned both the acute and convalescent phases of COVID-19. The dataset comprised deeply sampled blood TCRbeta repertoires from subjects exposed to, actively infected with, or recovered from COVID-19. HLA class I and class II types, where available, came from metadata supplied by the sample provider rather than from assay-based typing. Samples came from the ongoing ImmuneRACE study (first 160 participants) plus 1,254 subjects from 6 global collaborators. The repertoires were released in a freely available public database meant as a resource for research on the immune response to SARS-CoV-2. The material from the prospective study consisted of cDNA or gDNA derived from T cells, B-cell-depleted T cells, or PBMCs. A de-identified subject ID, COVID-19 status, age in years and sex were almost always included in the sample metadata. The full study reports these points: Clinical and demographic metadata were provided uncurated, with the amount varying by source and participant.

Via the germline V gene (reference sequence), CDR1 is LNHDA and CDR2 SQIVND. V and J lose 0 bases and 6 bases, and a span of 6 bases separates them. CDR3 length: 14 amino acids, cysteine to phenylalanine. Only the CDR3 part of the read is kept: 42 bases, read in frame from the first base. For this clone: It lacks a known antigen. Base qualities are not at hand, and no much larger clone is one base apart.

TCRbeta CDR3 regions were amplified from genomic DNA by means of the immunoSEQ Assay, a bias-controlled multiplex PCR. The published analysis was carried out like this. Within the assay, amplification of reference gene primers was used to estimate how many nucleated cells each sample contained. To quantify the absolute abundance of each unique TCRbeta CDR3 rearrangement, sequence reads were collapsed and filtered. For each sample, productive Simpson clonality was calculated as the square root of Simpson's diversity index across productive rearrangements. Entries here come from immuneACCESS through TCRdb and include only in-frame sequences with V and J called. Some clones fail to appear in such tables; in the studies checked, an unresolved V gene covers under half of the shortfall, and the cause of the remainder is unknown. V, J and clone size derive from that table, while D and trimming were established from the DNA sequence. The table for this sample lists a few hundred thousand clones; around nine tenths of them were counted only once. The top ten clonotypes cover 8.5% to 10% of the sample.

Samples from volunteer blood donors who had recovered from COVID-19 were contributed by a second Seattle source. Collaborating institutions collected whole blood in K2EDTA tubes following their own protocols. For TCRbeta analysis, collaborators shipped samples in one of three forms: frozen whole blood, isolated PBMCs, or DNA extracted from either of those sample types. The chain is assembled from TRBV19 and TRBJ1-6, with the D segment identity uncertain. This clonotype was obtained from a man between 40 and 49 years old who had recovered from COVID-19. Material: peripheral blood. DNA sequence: TGTGCCAGTAGTATAGACGTTCCTAATTCACCCCTCCACTTT. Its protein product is CASSIDVPNSPLHF.